This T cell receptor (beta chain) was profiled in a study of blood T cell repertoires in COVID-19 (dated by TCRdb to 2018 to 2021). As for the study more broadly: Samples from collaborators originated in the United States, Italy and Spain and spanned both the acute and convalescent phases of COVID-19. The material from the prospective study consisted of cDNA or gDNA derived from T cells, B-cell-depleted T cells, or PBMCs. Subjects who had been exposed to COVID-19, were actively infected with it, or had recovered from it provided the deeply sampled blood TCRbeta repertoires that made up the dataset. The repertoires were released in a freely available public database intended as a resource for research on the immune response to SARS-CoV-2. The samples were drawn from the first 160 participants of the ongoing ImmuneRACE study and from 1,254 subjects provided by 6 global collaborators. Sample metadata almost always included a de-identified subject ID, COVID-19 status, age in years and sex. Where available, HLA class I and class II types were obtained from metadata supplied by the sample provider rather than from assay-based typing.

TCRbeta CDR3 regions were amplified from genomic DNA using the immunoSEQ Assay, a bias-controlled multiplex PCR. Per the source publication's procedure: Nucleated cell counts per sample were estimated from amplification of reference gene primers within the assay. To quantify the absolute abundance of each unique TCRbeta CDR3 rearrangement, sequence reads were collapsed and filtered. For each sample, productive Simpson clonality was calculated as the square root of Simpson's diversity index across productive rearrangements. The immuneACCESS repertoire file appears here via TCRdb, limited to in-frame rearrangements. These files lack a portion of the clones; in checked studies, under half of the deficit traces to unresolved V genes, and the cause of the others is not known. The D gene and trimming were derived from the DNA, and the V and J assignments and clone size from that table. The table for this sample lists 95,000 to 100,000 clones; 75% to 90% of them were counted only once. The top ten clones comprise around 1.9% of the sample.

Spanning cysteine to phenylalanine, the CDR3 consists of 12 amino acids. The read is trimmed to its CDR3 DNA, 36 bases read in frame from base 1. CDR1 and CDR2 were assigned from the germline V gene as SGHNT and YENEEA. Compared with germline, V lacks 5 bases and J lacks 6 bases; bases without a gene match: 3. General findings and caveats noted by the study authors: Clinical and demographic metadata were provided uncurated, with the amount varying by source and participant.

Collaborating institutions collected whole blood in K2EDTA tubes following their own protocols. For TCRbeta analysis, collaborators shipped samples as frozen whole blood, isolated PBMCs, or DNA extracted from either of those sample types. Regarding this clone: No antigen is known for it. It has no much larger one-base neighbor in the sample; base qualities were not kept.

Sequences were obtained from peripheral blood. The TCR originated in a woman in her 70s with active or convalescent COVID-19. The receptor chain draws on TRBV11-3 and TRBJ2-7, with TRBD1 identical over 8 junction bases. Read as DNA, the sequence is TGTGCCAGCAGCCTACAGGGGGTCGAGCAGTACTTC. Translation gives CASSLQGVEQYF.